This section outlines one T cell receptor (beta chain) sequence together with its context. The entry originates in a study of graft-versus-host responses after intestinal transplantation. Intraepithelial and lamina propria lymphocytes were released after the graft tissue was processed. Using immunoSEQ multiplex PCR, the repertoire was profiled, and TCRdb retains in-frame clones only, with some absent. The table shows more than 600 clones, with 75% to 80% occurring only once. The CDR3 has 17 amino acids. Trimming removed 2 bases from V and 2 bases from J; junction bases left unmatched: 7. In germline, CDR1 is SGHRS, CDR2 YFSETQ.

The source was ileum tissue, collected about 37 weeks after intestinal transplant. The V gene is TRBV5-1, the J gene TRBJ2-5; the match to TRBD2 covers 12 bases. The sequence was obtained from a human patient who received an intestinal transplant, so some T cells may come from the graft donor. DNA for the CDR3: TGCGCCAGCAGCTTTCTAGCGGGAGGGCCAACTCAAGAGACCCAGTACTTC. Its translation: CASSFLAGGPTQETQYF.